Below, 6 T cell receptor beta chains from the same sample are listed, as sequenced in a study of Ad26.COV2.S vaccination and SARS-CoV-2 variants. Noted treatment: 15 to 20 received Ad26.COV2.S at low or high dose, single or two shots; several received placebo; per-sample allocation not given. Day 63 following the first vaccine or placebo injection was when the samples were taken. Generated by immunoSEQ multiplex PCR, the TCRdb table keeps only in-frame clones and is missing some. The sample has approximately 240,000 clones, approximately 88% seen once. This specimen consisted of peripheral blood, obtained in a trial of Ad26.COV2.S vaccine versus placebo. The receptors here all came from a person aged 18 to 59 who received the Ad26.COV2.S COVID-19 vaccine or a placebo.

The chain's CDR3 is CASSHPGLAGGPDTGELFF. The CDR3 bases are TGCGCCAGCAGCCACCCGGGACTAGCGGGGGGGCCAGACACCGGGGAGCTGTTTTTT. The chain couples TRBV5-1 to TRBJ2-2; 16 bases line up with TRBD2. V lost 4 bases to trimming and J lost 3 bases; unmatched junction nucleotides: 9. Per germline, CDR1 SGHRS and CDR2 YFSETQ. CDR3 size: 19 residues. Full variable domain (rest looked up from reference TRBV5-1 and TRBJ2-2): KAGVTQTPRYLIKTRGQQVTLSCSPISGHRSVSWYQQTPGQGLQFLFEYFSETQRNKGNFPGRFSGRQFSNSRSEMNVSTLELGDSALYLCASSHPGLAGGPDTGELFFGEGSRLTVL.

The CDR3: CAWSVGGYNEQFF. DNA for the CDR3: TGTGCCTGGAGTGTCGGAGGCTACAATGAGCAGTTCTTC. This chain connects TRBV30 to TRBJ2-1; the D gene is possibly TRBD2 (5 bases). The V end was cut by 0 bases, the J end by 3 bases, with 6 bases between. CDR3 length: 13 amino acids. Germline lookup yields CDR1 GTSNPN and CDR2 SVGIG (reference sequence).

The V call is TRBV19, the J call TRBJ1-4; TRBD1 matches at 10 bases. Germline V lookup: CDR1 LNHDA, CDR2 SQIVND (reference sequence). The CDR3 is made up of 17 amino acids. V shed 3 bases, J shed 3 bases, and the junction held 7 bases outside the gene matches. CDR3 region: CASSIPDRGLSNEKLFF. CDR3 DNA sequence: TGTGCCAGTAGTATCCCCGACAGGGGGCTGTCTAATGAAAAACTGTTTTTT.

This clone was picked up one time. The CDR3 coding sequence is TGTGCCAGCAGCCAAGACTCAGGGAGGTCCTACGAGCAGTACTTC. As protein: CASSQDSGRSYEQYF. V usage is TRBV14 and J usage is TRBJ2-7, with D maybe TRBD2 (6 bases). With 0 bases removed from V and 1 base from J, the gap between germline ends came to 10 bases. There are 15 residues in the CDR3. Germline loops: CDR1 SGHDN, CDR2 FVKESK.

This clone has just one count. The rearrangement uses TRBV3-1 (or the pseudogene TRBV3-2) and TRBJ2-7, with D possibly TRBD2 on 6 matching bases. This CDR3 comprises 16 residues. Trimming took off 3 bases at V and 2 bases at J, with 17 bases between the two ends. The germline gives CDR1 LGHDT, CDR2 YNNKEL (reference sequence). The CDR3 loop reads CASSHAGLIGAYEQYF. The CDR3, as DNA: TGTGCCAGCAGCCATGCTGGACTAATCGGGGCCTACGAGCAGTACTTC.

The rearrangement joins TRBV10-3 to TRBJ2-3; 9 nucleotides align to TRBD1. The CDR3 length is 14 residues. Germline assignment: CDR1 ENHRY and CDR2 SYGVKD. V was pared by 2 bases and J by 7 bases, with 4 bases of the junction left unmatched. The DNA of the CDR3 is TGTGCCATCAGTGAGGGGACAGGGTCGAATACGCAGTATTTT. Amino acids: CAISEGTGSNTQYF.